This is a list of T cell receptor beta chains from one sample in a study of identical twins. TCRdb redid the calling of the 5' RACE reads with MiXCR, one entry per CDR3 protein. The table shows approximately 600,000 distinct CDR3 sequences, with 9% to 10% occurring only once. This sample also appeared in a second study, on yellow fever vaccine responses in identical twins.

The material sequenced was PBMCs. These receptors were obtained from a young woman in good health. The CDR3 runs from the conserved cysteine through the conserved F or W. The order of the fields is J gene, clone size, V gene, D gene, CDR3 DNA, CDR3 protein. The D gene is left open where the match is weak. Only part of the rows carry a size: once, few, many, or a class if the clone is expanded.

>TRBJ2-1|-|TRBV5-6|TRBD2
TGTGCCAGCAGCTTTCTAGCGGGAGTATTCAATGAGCAGTTCTTC
CASSFLAGVFNEQFF
>TRBJ1-4|few|TRBV6-1|-
TGTGCCAGCAGCGAGCCGGGGGCGGGAGTTGAAAAACTGTTTTTT
CASSEPGAGVEKLFF
>TRBJ2-2|many|TRBV12-3/TRBV12-4|-
TGTGCCAGCAGTTTAGCGGGGGAAGCCGTTGCCGGGGAGCTGTTTTTT
CASSLAGEAVAGELFF
>TRBJ2-5|-|TRBV7-2|TRBD2
TGTGCCAGCAGCTCGCCCTTGGGCGGGGGTTCGAAGACCCAGTACTTC
CASSSPLGGGSKTQYF
>TRBJ2-5|-|TRBV6-2/TRBV6-3|TRBD1
TGTGCCAGCCGGACAGGGGTACAAGAGACCCAGTACTTC
CASRTGVQETQYF
>TRBJ1-1|many|TRBV6-2/TRBV6-3|-
TGTGCCAGCAGTAGTCCCCAGGGCATGAACACTGAAGCTTTCTTT
CASSSPQGMNTEAFF
>TRBJ2-6|-|TRBV11-2|TRBD2
TGTGCCAGCAGCTTACGGACTAGCGGGGTCTCTGGGGCCAACGTCCTGACTTTC
CASSLRTSGVSGANVLTF
>TRBJ2-4|many|TRBV28|TRBD1
TGTGCCAGCAGTCCGGACAGGGGTGATTACATTCAGTACTTC
CASSPDRGDYIQYF
>TRBJ2-1|few|TRBV18|-
TGTGCCAGCTCACCCTCAAGCTTACAGGGAAGGAATGAGCAGTTCTTC
CASSPSSLQGRNEQFF
>TRBJ1-4|few|TRBV5-1|-
TGCGCCAGCAGCTACACATTGGATGAAAAACTGTTTTTT
CASSYTLDEKLFF
>TRBJ2-2|-|TRBV19|TRBD2
TGTGCCAGTAGTATCGGTGGGACTAGGCGTGGCGGGGAGCTGTTTTTT
CASSIGGTRRGGELFF
>TRBJ2-7|many|TRBV29-1|-
TGCAGCGTTGGCGGGACCTACGAGCAGTACTTC
CSVGGTYEQYF
>TRBJ1-2|many|TRBV12-3/TRBV12-4|-
TGTGCCAGCAGTTCGAGGGGCGGAGTGGCTGGTGGCTACACCTTC
CASSSRGGVAGGYTF
>TRBJ2-3|-|TRBV5-1|TRBD2
TGCGCCAGCAGCTCAAGGACTATAGCGGGGGCCCGCACAGATACGCAGTATTTT
CASSSRTIAGARTDTQYF
>TRBJ2-3|once|TRBV12-5|-
TGTGCTAGTGGTTTGGCCTGGACTAGGGGGCCGGATACGCAGTATTTT
CASGLAWTRGPDTQYF
>TRBJ2-3|many|TRBV7-9|-
TGTGCCAGCACCTATTCCGGGGCCGGCACAGATACGCAGTATTTT
CASTYSGAGTDTQYF
>TRBJ2-3|-|TRBV19|-
TGTGCCAGTAGTATAACCGGGACTCGGACTGGGACAGATACGCAGTATTTT
CASSITGTRTGTDTQYF
>TRBJ1-1|few|TRBV5-1|-
TGCGCCAGCAGCCGCACTGCGGCGGGGGTGAACACTGAAGCTTTCTTT
CASSRTAAGVNTEAFF
>TRBJ2-7|many|TRBV28|-
TGTGCCAGCAGTTTAAGGTCTAGCCCTTTCTCCTACGAGCAGTACTTC
CASSLRSSPFSYEQYF
>TRBJ2-3|many|TRBV4-3|-
TGCGCCAGCAGCCCCCTAGGGTTAGATACGCAGTATTTT
CASSPLGLDTQYF
>TRBJ1-3|few|TRBV4-2|-
TGTGCCAGCAGCCAAACTCCGAGCTCTGGAAACACCATATATTTT
CASSQTPSSGNTIYF
>TRBJ2-5|once|TRBV15|-
TGTGCCACCAGCGGACCTCCGCCGGGGAGAGAGACCCAGTACTTC
CATSGPPPGRETQYF
>TRBJ2-4|many|TRBV10-1|TRBD1
TGCGCCACGGGACAGGGGGCCTCCAACATTCAGTACTTC
CATGQGASNIQYF
>TRBJ2-3|-|TRBV20-1|-
TGCAGTGCTATGTTTGCGGGAGATACGCAGTATTTT
CSAMFAGDTQYF
>TRBJ2-5|once|TRBV28|-
TGTGCCAGCAGTTTAATGACGGATCCTAAAGAGACCCAGTACTTC
CASSLMTDPKETQYF
>TRBJ1-6|few|TRBV7-2|-
TGTGCCAGCAGCTTAGACACAGGGCAATCACCCCTCCACTTT
CASSLDTGQSPLHF
>TRBJ2-7|-|TRBV30|-
TGTGCCTGGAGTAGGGGCCCCTCCTACGAGCAGTACTTC
CAWSRGPSYEQYF
>TRBJ2-1|few|TRBV27|-
TGTGCCAGCAGCGATCAAGGGTTCCCTATGAATGAGCAGTTCTTC
CASSDQGFPMNEQFF
>TRBJ1-6|many|TRBV5-4|-
TGTGCCAGCAGCTTGCCCGGTCTTAATTCACCCCTCCACTTT
CASSLPGLNSPLHF
>TRBJ1-6|-|TRBV20-1|TRBD1
TGCAGTGCGGGGACAGGAGTTAATTCACCCCTCCACTTT
CSAGTGVNSPLHF
>TRBJ2-1|few|TRBV7-3|TRBD2
TGTGCCAGCAGCTCCCGGGGGGAGAAACAGTTCTTC
CASSSRGEKQFF
>TRBJ2-4|-|TRBV19|-
TGTGCCAGTAGTATAGATCTATCCCAAAACATTCAGTACTTC
CASSIDLSQNIQYF
>TRBJ2-5|many|TRBV5-1|-
TGCGCCAGCAGCTTGTATCGGGGATTGGAGACCCAGTACTTC
CASSLYRGLETQYF
>TRBJ1-2|many|TRBV4-3|-
TGCGCCAGCAGCCCTTCCCACAGGGCTAACTATGGCTACACCTTC
CASSPSHRANYGYTF
>TRBJ2-1|few|TRBV20-1|-
TGCAGTGCTAGACCACCTAGTTATGAGCAGTTCTTC
CSARPPSYEQFF
>TRBJ1-1|many|TRBV29-1|-
TGCAGCGTTTATCTTTGGACACTAGAAGCTTTCTTT
CSVYLWTLEAFF
>TRBJ2-1|-|TRBV7-8|-
TGTGCCAGCAGCGGCGGTGTTACGGTACTCAATGAGCAGTTCTTC
CASSGGVTVLNEQFF
>TRBJ1-2|-|TRBV20-1|-
TGCAGTGCTAGTGACACAGGGACACCTTATGGCTACACCTTC
CSASDTGTPYGYTF
>TRBJ2-4|many|TRBV5-1|TRBD2
TGCGCCAGCAATCCAAGCGGGAGGGCCGAAGACATTCAGTACTTC
CASNPSGRAEDIQYF
>TRBJ2-7|many|TRBV27|-
TGTGCCAGCAGTCCCCACCTCCGGGCTGCCGAGCAGTACTTC
CASSPHLRAAEQYF
>TRBJ2-5|many|TRBV20-1|TRBD2
TGCAGTGCTGGTCCAAGCGGGGCCCCCTTGGAGACCCAGTACTTC
CSAGPSGAPLETQYF
>TRBJ2-3|once|TRBV7-2|TRBD1
TGTGCCAGCAGCCGGACAGGGGTCTTCAGCACAGATACGCAGTATTTT
CASSRTGVFSTDTQYF